This T cell receptor (beta chain) was recorded in a study of blood T cells in healthy people across ages. Whole-study findings and limits: Relative to aged donors, long-lived donors carried more naive CD4+ cells and displayed higher diversity.

In this sample, this clonotype turned up a few times. The target antigen is unknown. Trimming left V 5 bases short and J 5 bases short, with 15 bases between. Per the germline V gene, CDR1 is LNHDA and CDR2 is SQIVND (reference sequence). The CDR3 length is 14 residues. Primed by a sample-barcoded 5' primer and a J-beta primer mix, a second PCR proceeded for about 6 to 11 cycles. TCRdb redid the calling of the 5' RACE reads with MiXCR, one entry per CDR3 protein. The sample lists roughly 1,500,000 distinct CDR3 sequences; around 42% were seen once. Sequencing input: blood. The chain is built from TRBV19 and TRBJ1-1; D might be TRBD1 (5 bases). The origin of this receptor is a woman younger than 35 in good health. CDR3 amino acids: CASSPPWGGTEAFF. The CDR3 DNA reads as TGTGCCAGTAGTCCTCCTTGGGGGGGGACTGAAGCTTTCTTT.